What follows are 26 T cell receptor beta chains derived from one specimen sequenced in a study of a mutant IDH1 vaccine in newly diagnosed glioma. Time point: baseline, week 1 (first vaccination visit). Stated treatment: pre-vaccination baseline after standard-of-care therapy. Method: immunoSEQ multiplex PCR; TCRdb's copy keeps in-frame clones and lacks some. The sample yields 55,000 to 70,000 clones, 80% to 90% seen once. Sequenced material: PBMCs, taken from a glioma patient treated with radiotherapy, temozolomide or both. The receptors come from a man under 40 with glioma.

CDR3 region: CASSPDRGVNTIYF. The DNA for the CDR3 is TGTGCCAGCAGCCCGGACAGGGGCGTAAACACCATATATTTT. V usage is TRBV11-2 and J usage is TRBJ1-3; 9 bases match TRBD1. The V gene's germline CDR1 is SGHAT and CDR2 FQNNGV. CDR3 length: 14 residues. After removal of 5 bases from V and 6 bases from J, the junction contained 5 bases not matched to a gene. Combining the CDR3 with reference TRBV11-2 and TRBJ1-3 gives the whole variable domain EAGVAQSPRYKIIEKRQSVAFWCNPISGHATLYWYQQILGQGPKLLIQFQNNGVVDDSQLPKDRFSAERLKGVDSTLKIQPAKLEDSAVYLCASSPDRGVNTIYFGEGSWLTVV.

The rearrangement uses TRBV6-6 and TRBJ2-4; no clear D gene. CDR1 is MNHNY, CDR2 SVGAGI, per germline (reference sequence). This CDR3 is built from 16 residues. V shed 2 bases and J shed 1 base, with 12 bases lying between them. This CDR3 reads CASSYIRGAAKNIQYF. In nucleotides, the CDR3 is TGTGCCAGCAGTTACATAAGAGGAGCGGCCAAAAACATTCAGTACTTC.

This chain uses TRBV27 with TRBJ2-7; tentatively, D is TRBD1 (6 bases). The V and J ends lost 1 base and 0 bases respectively, with 13 bases between them. Germline V gene lookup returns CDR1 MNHEY and CDR2 SMNVEV (reference sequence). The CDR3 has 16 amino acids. The CDR3 reads CASSLLAGAPSYEQYF. CDR3 nucleotides: TGTGCCAGCAGTTTATTAGCAGGGGCACCCTCCTACGAGCAGTACTTC.

This clone was seen more than once but under ten times. This rearrangement joins TRBV2 to TRBJ1-5; D is ambiguous. This CDR3 has 15 residues. Germline CDR1 and CDR2: SNHLY and FYNNEI. V was clipped by 6 bases and J by 2 bases, with 14 bases between them. CDR3 sequence reads: CASRDKSLGNQPQHF. DNA for the CDR3: TGTGCCAGCAGAGACAAATCCCTAGGCAATCAGCCCCAGCATTTT.

The chain links TRBV27 to TRBJ1-2, with unresolved D. CDR1 MNHEY and CDR2 SMNVEV come from the germline V gene (reference sequence). V lost 6 bases and J 5 bases, leaving 22 bases between the germline ends. The CDR3 spans 16 residues. The CDR3 region is CASSERRTDDKYGYTF. CDR3 nucleotide sequence: TGTGCCAGCAGCGAAAGGAGGACGGACGATAAATATGGCTACACCTTC.

This clone was counted once. V gene TRBV5-6 combines with J gene TRBJ1-1, with 7 bases lining up with TRBD1. CDR1 is SGHDT, CDR2 YYEEEE, per germline. This CDR3 has 17 amino acids. The V and J ends lost 5 bases and 3 bases, in that order; junction bases with no gene match: 16. In DNA form, the CDR3 reads TGTGCCAGCAGGACAGGGACAGTTTTTGGTTTGGACACTGAAGCTTTCTTT. It codes for CASRTGTVFGLDTEAFF.

The chain links TRBV5-4 to TRBJ2-7, with 8 nucleotides matching TRBD2. Germline lookup yields CDR1 SGHNT and CDR2 YYREEE (reference sequence). Unmatched junction bases numbered 6, after V lost 3 bases and J lost 1 base. This CDR3 is built from 15 residues. CDR3 protein: CASSSRGGGSYEQYF. The CDR3 coding sequence is TGTGCCAGCAGCTCCCGGGGGGGAGGGTCCTACGAGCAGTACTTC. Filled out from reference TRBV5-4 and TRBJ2-7, the complete variable domain reads ETGVTQSPTHLIKTRGQQVTLRCSSQSGHNTVSWYQQALGQGPQFIFQYYREEENGRGNFPPRFSGLQFPNYSSELNVNALELDDSALYLCASSSRGGGSYEQYFGPGTRLTVT.

The chain employs TRBV5-1 and TRBJ1-1; TRBD1 might be the D (5 bases). The CDR3 loop spans 14 amino acids. Germline-derived CDR1 and CDR2 are SGHRS and YFSETQ. V was pared by 3 bases and J by 7 bases, with 16 bases between. CDR3 sequence reads: CASSWAPSTGEAFF. The CDR3 coding sequence is TGCGCCAGCAGCTGGGCCCCTAGCACAGGTGAAGCTTTCTTT.

This clone was detected only a few times. The chain couples TRBV19 to TRBJ1-5, with D tentatively TRBD1 (5 bases). The CDR3 spans 15 residues. Germline V gene data show CDR1 as LNHDA and CDR2 as SQIVND (reference sequence). V was trimmed by 5 bases and J by 5 bases, leaving 16 bases between them. The chain's CDR3 is CASSLLRDLHQPQHF. CDR3 nucleotides: TGTGCCAGTAGTCTCCTGAGGGACCTACATCAGCCCCAGCATTTT.

This chain connects TRBV12-5 to TRBJ1-2; TRBD1 might be the D (5 bases). CDR3 length equals 16 residues. Germline V lookup: CDR1 LGHNT, CDR2 FRNRAP. Trimming took 3 bases from V and 7 from J, leaving 21 bases between them. CDR3 sequence (DNA): TGTGCTAGTGGTTTTGGTCCTTGGGGCAGGGCTGGTGGCTACACCTTC. Translating gives CASGFGPWGRAGGYTF.

The chain links TRBV5-1 to TRBJ2-5; 10 positions match TRBD1. V dropped 4 bases and J dropped 1; count of bases not matched to a gene: 4. The germline CDR1 and CDR2 sequences are SGHRS and YFSETQ. This CDR3 contains 15 residues. The CDR3 DNA sequence: TGCGCCAGCAGCCGGGGACAGGGGTTCCAAGAGACCCAGTACTTC. Amino acids: CASSRGQGFQETQYF.

The chain recombines TRBV7-8 with TRBJ1-5, with D hard to call. Germline CDR1 reads SGHVS; CDR2 reads FQNEAQ. The CDR3 sequence is 14 residues long. The V and J ends lost 2 bases and 3 bases respectively, with 8 bases between them. CDR3 sequence (DNA): TGTGCCAGCAGCTTAATGGAACTCAATCAGCCCCAGCATTTT. Translated: CASSLMELNQPQHF.

The J gene is TRBJ1-4, the V gene TRBV6-5; tentatively, D is TRBD1 (6 bases). The V and J ends lost 5 bases and 8 bases respectively, with 12 bases between them. The CDR3 contains 13 residues. Germline lookup yields CDR1 MNHEY and CDR2 SVGAGI. CDR3 DNA sequence: TGTGCCAGCAGTGACATCACAGGGGAAAAACTGTTTTTT. This encodes CASSDITGEKLFF.

The chain joins TRBV6-5 to TRBJ2-7, with 8 bases matching TRBD2. The CDR3 loop spans 14 amino acids. The junction had 4 bases not matched to a gene; V was cut back by 2 bases and J by 4 bases. CDR1 MNHEY and CDR2 SVGAGI come from the germline V gene. The CDR3 nucleotides are TGTGCCAGCAGTTACCGGCTAGCGGGTTACGAGCAGTACTTC. This encodes CASSYRLAGYEQYF.

CDR3 loop: CAWSFSGRKTGELFF. CDR3 DNA sequence: TGTGCCTGGAGTTTTTCGGGGAGGAAGACCGGGGAGCTGTTTTTT. The chain couples TRBV30 to TRBJ2-2; D is perhaps TRBD2 (6 bases). Between the trimmed V and J ends, which lost 2 bases and 5 bases, there was a span of 15 bases. The CDR3 is made up of 15 amino acids. CDR1 GTSNPN and CDR2 SVGIG come from the germline V gene (reference sequence).

The table lists this clone with a count of one. V and J are TRBV9 and TRBJ2-2; 9 bases agree with TRBD2. CDR3 length equals 16 residues. Germline CDR1 and CDR2: SGDLS and YYNGEE. The J segment lost 3 bases and the V segment lost 7 bases, leaving 10 bases of the junction unmatched. The CDR3, as DNA: TGTGCCAGCCAACGGCTAGCGGGGAGGGACACCGGGGAGCTGTTTTTT. Its protein product is CASQRLAGRDTGELFF.

V and J are TRBV19 and TRBJ2-7, with D perhaps matching TRBD1 (5 bases). V lost 4 bases, J lost 0 bases, and 19 bases lay in between. In germline, CDR1 is LNHDA, CDR2 SQIVND (reference sequence). The CDR3 runs to 17 residues. The CDR3 is CASSTVDSNHASYEQYF. The CDR3 region has the DNA TGTGCCAGTAGTACAGTCGACAGCAATCATGCCTCCTACGAGCAGTACTTC.

V usage is TRBV4-1 and J usage is TRBJ1-1, with D maybe TRBD1 (6 bases). V was trimmed by 0 bases and J by 1 base, leaving 12 bases between them. CDR1 MGHRA and CDR2 YSYEKL come from the germline V gene. The CDR3 consists of 16 residues. The CDR3 region has the DNA TGCGCCAGCAGCCAAGATAGGGGGACGGGGAACACTGAAGCTTTCTTT. Translated: CASSQDRGTGNTEAFF.

On this clone itself: At the DNA level, this CDR3 is encoded by other sequences in the same sample as well. This chain joins TRBV19 and TRBJ1-6; D is possibly TRBD1 (6 bases). With 5 bases removed from V and 7 bases from J, the gap between germline ends came to 15 bases. The CDR3 extends over 15 amino acids. The germline CDR1 and CDR2 sequences are LNHDA and SQIVND (reference sequence). The CDR3 here is CASSDRQVRNSPLHF. DNA for the CDR3: TGTGCCAGTAGTGACCGACAGGTTCGCAATTCACCCCTCCACTTT.

This sequence joins TRBV19 and TRBJ2-3, with TRBD1 matching over 7 bases. The V segment lost 7 bases and the J segment 6 bases; nucleotides outside the gene matches: 13. Germline V gene data show CDR1 as LNHDA and CDR2 as SQIVND (reference sequence). This CDR3 is built from 15 residues. CDR3 sequence: CASTPADRAHDTQYF. CDR3 in DNA: TGTGCCAGTACCCCCGCCGACAGGGCTCACGATACGCAGTATTTT.

The rearrangement uses TRBV7-2 and TRBJ2-5, with 7 bases lining up with TRBD2. CDR1 and CDR2 from the germline V gene are SGHTA and FQGNSA. The CDR3 covers 14 residues. The ends lost 4 bases at V and 3 bases at J; junction bases unmatched: 5. The CDR3 protein is CASSYGGFEETQYF. The CDR3 DNA is TGTGCCAGCAGCTACGGGGGGTTTGAAGAGACCCAGTACTTC.

This chain joins TRBV6-1 and TRBJ1-6, with D uncertain. The CDR3 sequence is 15 residues long. Trimming removed 6 bases from V and 0 bases from J, with 9 bases in between. Germline-derived CDR1 and CDR2 are MNHNS and SASEGT. The CDR3 protein is CASRDSSSYNSPLHF. The DNA for the CDR3 is TGTGCCAGCAGGGATTCAAGCTCCTATAATTCACCCCTCCACTTT.

The rearrangement uses TRBV7-8 and TRBJ2-3, with TRBD1 identical over 7 bases. Germline V gives CDR1 SGHVS, CDR2 FQNEAQ. Unmatched junction bases numbered 20, after V lost 6 bases and J lost 2 bases. The CDR3 consists of 19 residues. The CDR3 bases are TGTGCCAGCAGACCCCGTAGAGGGGGCCCTAGACTTACCACAGATACGCAGTATTTT. Translating it yields CASRPRRGGPRLTTDTQYF.

The chain carries TRBV5-4 and TRBJ2-7; weak D call: TRBD1 (6 bases). Germline CDR1 and CDR2: SGHNT and YYREEE (reference sequence). V was shortened by 8 bases and J by 3 bases, with 12 bases between the two germline ends. The length of the CDR3 is 12 residues. The CDR3, as DNA: TGTGCCAGTCAGGGGTTGAACTACGAGCAGTACTTC. This sequence encodes CASQGLNYEQYF.

This chain connects TRBV5-6 to TRBJ2-3; D assignment may be TRBD1 or TRBD2 (5 bases each). Germline V gives CDR1 SGHDT, CDR2 YYEEEE. Trimming pared 1 base from V and 5 bases from J, leaving 14 bases between. CDR3 length: 15 residues. The DNA for the CDR3 is TGTGCCAGCAGCTTGACCCCGGGGACCGGAGATACGCAGTATTTT. Translating it yields CASSLTPGTGDTQYF.

The chain recombines TRBV15 with TRBJ2-7; maybe TRBD1 (6 bases). Germline V gene data show CDR1 as LNHNV and CDR2 as YYDKDF (reference sequence). The CDR3 loop spans 14 amino acids. The V end was cut by 1 base, the J end by 1 base, with 8 bases between. The CDR3 region has the DNA TGTGCCACCAGCAGAGTAACAGGGTCCTACGAGCAGTACTTC. This translates into CATSRVTGSYEQYF.